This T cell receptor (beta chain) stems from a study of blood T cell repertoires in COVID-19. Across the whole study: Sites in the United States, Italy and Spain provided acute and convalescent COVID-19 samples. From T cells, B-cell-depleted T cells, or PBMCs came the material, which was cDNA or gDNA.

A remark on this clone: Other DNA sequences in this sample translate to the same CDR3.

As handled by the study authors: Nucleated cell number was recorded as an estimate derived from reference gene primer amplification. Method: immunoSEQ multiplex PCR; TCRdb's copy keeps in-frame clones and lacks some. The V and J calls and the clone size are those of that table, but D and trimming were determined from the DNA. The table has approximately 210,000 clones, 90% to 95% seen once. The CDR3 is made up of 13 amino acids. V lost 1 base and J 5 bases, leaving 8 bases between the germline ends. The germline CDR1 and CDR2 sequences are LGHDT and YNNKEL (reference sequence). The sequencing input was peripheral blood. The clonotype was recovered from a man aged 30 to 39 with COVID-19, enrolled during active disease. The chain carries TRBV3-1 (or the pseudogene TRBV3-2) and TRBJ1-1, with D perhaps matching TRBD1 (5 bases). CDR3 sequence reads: CASSQVRGTEAFF. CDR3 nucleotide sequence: TGTGCCAGCAGCCAAGTTAGGGGTACTGAAGCTTTCTTT.